The next 25 T cell receptor beta chains were all read from a single sample in a study of CD8+ T cells in alopecia areata. The authors sorted pooled cutaneous lymph node cells using CD4, CD8alpha, NKG2D, NKG2ACE and other markers. Following extraction, RNA underwent reverse transcription to cDNA, which served as the sequencing template. Data came from immunoSEQ multiplex PCR; TCRdb stores just in-frame clones and leaves some out. The table lists 250,000 or so clones, no singletons, with 1.2% in the top ten. The material sequenced was CD4+ T cells sorted from a lymph node. The source of these receptors is a C3H/HeJ mouse with alopecia areata. The mouse line has the MHC haplotype H2-k.

A few counts support this clone. Mouse gene names apply. The CDR3 is cut off 4 residues early in the read; its end comes from the germline J gene. The chain links TRBV19 to TRBJ2-3; D possibly corresponds to TRBD1 (6 bases). The length of the CDR3 is 16 residues. Germline lookup yields CDR1 FNHDT and CDR2 SITEND (reference sequence). V was clipped by 0 bases and J by 0 bases, with 11 bases between them. The CDR3: CASSIATDRSAETLYF. The DNA read from the CDR3 is TGTGCCAGCAGTATAGCTACGGACAGAAGTGCAGAA.

This clone was picked up a small number of times. Germline and genes: mouse. The read terminates 3 residues ahead of where the CDR3 ends, so the germline J gene completes it. The rearrangement links TRBV13-3 to TRBJ1-6; unclear D gene. TRBJ1-6 is placed among ORFs of uncertain function. Germline loops: CDR1 NNHDY, CDR2 SYVADS. The CDR3 has 13 amino acids. V was shortened by 2 bases and J by 7 bases, with 7 bases between the two germline ends. The CDR3 region is CASSEGWNSPLYF. Incomplete CDR3 DNA: TGTGCCAGCAGTGAAGGGTGGAATTCGCCC.

This clone occurred a few times. Gene names and germline refer to mouse. The CDR3 is CASSTGTGDYEQYF. The sequenced part of the CDR3 DNA is TGTGCCAGCAGCACCGGGACAGGGGATTAT. The J gene is TRBJ2-7, the V gene TRBV19, with TRBD1 matching over 10 bases. The read comes to an end 4 residues before the CDR3 does, leaving the germline J gene to fill in the end. Germline V gives CDR1 FNHDT, CDR2 SITEND (reference sequence). CDR3 size: 14 residues.

Comments on this clone: Gene names refer to mouse genes. The read finishes 4 residues shy of the CDR3 end, and the germline J gene is used to complete it. This CDR3 is also generated by other DNA sequences in the sample. The rearrangement joins TRBV19 to TRBJ2-2; D is perhaps TRBD1 (5 bases). V lost 2 bases and J 3 bases, leaving 8 bases between the germline ends. Germline CDR1 reads FNHDT; CDR2 reads SITEND (reference sequence). The CDR3 is 14 amino acids. This chain's CDR3 is CASSMRGDTGQLYF. The sequenced CDR3 bases are TGTGCCAGCAGTATGAGAGGGGACACCGGG. The whole variable domain, filled in from reference TRBV19 and TRBJ2-2, reads GGIITQTPKFLIGQEGQKLTLKCQQNFNHDTMYWYRQDSGKGLRLIYYSITENDLQKGDLSEGYDASREKKSSFSLTVTSAQKNEMAVFLCASSMRGDTGQLYFGEGSKLTVL.

Notes on this clone: Here the gene names and germline are mouse. The read gets to within 4 residues of the CDR3 end, and the germline J gene fills in the rest. The chain employs TRBV13-1 and TRBJ2-5; D possibly corresponds to TRBD1 (5 bases). CDR3 size: 15 residues. The ends were cut back, 1 base at V and 1 base at J, with 10 bases in the middle. Germline values: CDR1 NSHNY, CDR2 SYGAGN. The CDR3 sequence is CASSDFRAYQDTQYF. The covered CDR3 bases are TGTGCCAGCAGTGATTTCAGGGCTTACCAAGAC.

Ten or more counts support this clone. All gene names here are mouse names. The read is 4 residues too short to cover the CDR3 end, so that end is filled in from the germline J gene. In the same sample, other DNA sequences code for this CDR3. This rearrangement joins TRBV19 to TRBJ1-2; 9 bases agree with TRBD1. This CDR3 is 14 amino acids long. The trim removed 2 bases at V and 2 bases at J, leaving 1 base unmatched. In germline, CDR1 is FNHDT, CDR2 SITEND (reference sequence). CDR3 DNA (partial): TGTGCCAGCAGTATTGGGACAGGGAACTCC. This sequence encodes CASSIGTGNS. The entire CDR3 is CASSIGTGNSDYTF.

This clone was detected a few times. The gene symbols are mouse symbols. Coverage ceases 4 residues before the CDR3 finishes, and the germline J gene fills in the end. The chain employs TRBV13-2 and TRBJ2-7, with 10 bases identical to TRBD2. Germline lookup yields CDR1 NNHNN and CDR2 SYGAGS (reference sequence). The CDR3 is made up of 15 amino acids. This CDR3 is CASGDATGLGYEQYF. The CDR3 DNA, read in part, is TGTGCCAGCGGTGATGCAACGGGACTGGGGTAT.

As regards this clone: Germline and genes here are mouse. The read ends 4 residues before the CDR3 terminus; that terminus is restored from the germline J gene. The rearrangement links TRBV1 to TRBJ2-5; TRBD1 is a possible D gene (5 bases). Germline V gene data show CDR1 as NSQYPW and CDR2 as LRSPGD (reference sequence). The CDR3 contains 14 residues. Trimming left V 2 bases short and J 2 bases short, with 8 bases between. Here the CDR3 reads CTCSAIRAQDTQYF. CDR3 DNA (partial): TGCACCTGCAGTGCAATCAGGGCCCAAGAC.

As for this clone: The germline and genes are mouse ones. Coverage ceases 4 residues before the CDR3 finishes, and the germline J gene fills in the end. This chain connects TRBV19 to TRBJ2-7, with D tentatively TRBD1 (6 bases). Germline loops: CDR1 FNHDT, CDR2 SITEND (reference sequence). This CDR3 spans 13 amino acids. V gave up 4 bases and J gave up 3 bases, with 11 bases separating them. CDR3 bases read: TGTGCCAGCAGTCCCAAGGACAGCTAT. As protein: CASSPKDSY. The full CDR3 protein reads CASSPKDSYEQYF. Together with reference TRBV19 and TRBJ2-7, the CDR3 gives the full variable domain: GGIITQTPKFLIGQEGQKLTLKCQQNFNHDTMYWYRQDSGKGLRLIYYSITENDLQKGDLSEGYDASREKKSSFSLTVTSAQKNEMAVFLCASSPKDSYEQYFGPGTRLTVL.

This clone was seen a handful of times. Gene names follow the mouse nomenclature. With the read ending 4 residues before the CDR3 end, the germline J gene is used to fill in that end. This chain connects TRBV13-1 to TRBJ2-3; perhaps TRBD1 as D (5 bases). CDR3 size: 15 residues. Germline CDR1 reads NSHNY; CDR2 reads SYGAGN. Trimming took 1 base from V and 0 from J, leaving 9 bases between them. The DNA read from the CDR3 is TGTGCCAGCAGTGATTTGACAGCTAGTGCAGAA. Amino acids: CASSDLTASAE. The full-length CDR3 reads as CASSDLTASAETLYF.

This clone was observed a handful of times. Gene names are mouse gene names. The read comes to an end 4 residues before the CDR3 does, leaving the germline J gene to fill in the end. The sample carries other DNA sequences with the same CDR3. V usage is TRBV13-2 and J usage is TRBJ2-1; 11 nucleotides align to TRBD2. The CDR3 spans 15 residues. Looked up from germline, CDR1 is NNHNN and CDR2 is SYGAGS (reference sequence). J lost 1 base, V lost 5 bases, and 2 bases had no gene match. The CDR3 DNA, read in part, is TGTGCCAGCGGGGGGACTGGGGGAAACTATGCT. It is translated as CASGGTGGNYA. The entire CDR3 protein reads CASGGTGGNYAEQFF.

Only a few counts were recorded for this clone. The germline and genes are mouse ones. The sequenced fragment ends 4 residues before the CDR3 boundary, so the rest is inferred from the germline J gene. The chain carries TRBV1 and TRBJ2-2, with 11 bases that match TRBD2. The junction had 3 bases not matched to a gene; V was cut back by 4 bases and J by 2 bases. Germline assignment: CDR1 NSQYPW and CDR2 LRSPGD (reference sequence). The CDR3 is 16 amino acids. CDR3 amino acids: CTCSVRDWGNTGQLYF. The CDR3 DNA, read in part, is TGCACCTGCAGTGTCCGGGACTGGGGGAACACCGGG.

In this sample, this clone turned up a few times. Any gene name here is a mouse gene name. The read finishes 4 residues shy of the CDR3 end, and the germline J gene is used to complete it. The V gene is TRBV19, the J gene TRBJ2-4, with 9 bases fitting TRBD2. The CDR3 length is 15 residues. Germline V gene lookup returns CDR1 FNHDT and CDR2 SITEND (reference sequence). The CDR3 is CASSSSSGGENTLYF. The sequenced part of the CDR3 DNA is TGTGCCAGCAGTTCCTCTTCTGGGGGGGAAAAC.

There are a few counts of this clone. Here the gene names and germline are mouse. The read ends 4 residues before the CDR3 terminus; that terminus is restored from the germline J gene. Other nucleotide sequences in the sample specify the same CDR3. The chain links TRBV13-2 to TRBJ2-3; D is possibly TRBD2 (6 bases). The V end was cut by 2 bases, the J end by 0 bases, with 10 bases between. From germline, CDR1 is NNHNN and CDR2 SYGAGS (reference sequence). The CDR3 consists of 15 residues. CDR3 bases read: TGTGCCAGCGGTGAAGGTGGGACTAGTGCAGAA. Encoded protein: CASGEGGTSAE. The CDR3 reads in full as CASGEGGTSAETLYF.

This clone was seen a handful of times. Genes and germline come from the mouse. The observed sequence ends 4 residues before the CDR3 terminus, with the missing tail filled in from the germline J gene. This chain links TRBV5 with TRBJ2-1; D is possibly TRBD1 (7 bases). Germline V lookup: CDR1 LGHNA, CDR2 YNLKQL (reference sequence). CDR3 length equals 15 residues. Trimming cost V 4 bases and J 1 base, with 11 bases left between them. The CDR3 region is CASSLAGGNYAEQFF. The sequenced part of the CDR3 DNA is TGTGCCAGCAGCCTCGCAGGGGGGAACTATGCT.

This clone was detected only a few times. Genes and germline are mouse. Read coverage stops 4 residues before the CDR3 terminus; the germline J gene supplies the remainder. V is TRBV1 and J is TRBJ2-1, with 11 bases identical to TRBD1. V shed 3 bases and J 3 bases; nucleotides not matched to a gene: 4. Germline V gene data show CDR1 as NSQYPW and CDR2 as LRSPGD (reference sequence). The CDR3 spans 16 residues. The CDR3 here is CTCSAGQGDGYAEQFF. The CDR3 bases that were read are TGCACCTGCAGTGCGGGACAGGGGGATGGCTATGCT.

Details on this clone: Gene names and germline match the mouse. The missing CDR3 end, 4 residues past where the read stops, is filled in from the germline J gene. The chain has TRBV31 and TRBJ2-5; D is possibly TRBD1 (6 bases). Germline V gene data show CDR1 as GKSSPN and CDR2 as SITVG. The CDR3 length is 15 residues. V lost 1 base to trimming and J lost 0 bases, with 11 bases between them. CDR3 residues: CAWSPGQTNQDTQYF. Incomplete CDR3 DNA: TGTGCCTGGAGTCCTGGACAGACTAACCAAGAC.

This clone was recorded a few times. Genes and germline come from the mouse. The read terminates 4 residues ahead of where the CDR3 ends, so the germline J gene completes it. The same CDR3 is also encoded by other DNA sequences in this sample. The chain links TRBV1 to TRBJ2-1; 11 nucleotides agree with TRBD2. The CDR3 runs to 15 residues. Germline CDR1 is NSQYPW and CDR2 is LRSPGD (reference sequence). The CDR3 DNA, read in part, is TGCACCTGCAGTGCAGGGACTGGGGGGAGGGCT. This gives the protein CTCSAGTGGRA. The entire CDR3 reads CTCSAGTGGRAEQFF.

A note on this clone: The genes are named according to mouse. The read halts 3 residues ahead of the CDR3 end, with the missing end drawn from the germline J gene. This rearrangement joins TRBV19 to TRBJ1-6; TRBD1 aligns across 9 bases. TRBJ1-6 is an open reading frame whose function is uncertain. V was pared by 1 base and J by 6 bases, with 2 bases of the junction left unmatched. This CDR3 has 15 residues. In germline, CDR1 is FNHDT, CDR2 SITEND (reference sequence). Here the CDR3 reads CASSINRGLNSPLYF. Incomplete CDR3 DNA: TGTGCCAGCAGTATAAACAGGGGGCTTAATTCGCCC.

With regard to this clone: The germline and genes are mouse ones. The DNA ends 4 residues before the CDR3 does, and the rest of the CDR3 is filled in from the germline J gene. This rearrangement joins TRBV13-1 to TRBJ2-3, with D perhaps TRBD1 (5 bases). CDR1 and CDR2 from the germline V gene are NSHNY and SYGAGN. The V and J ends lost 1 base and 0 bases respectively, with 9 bases between them. The CDR3 covers 15 residues. The CDR3 here is CASSDPRVSAETLYF. The CDR3 DNA, read in part, is TGTGCCAGCAGTGATCCCAGGGTTAGTGCAGAA.

This clone was observed a handful of times. The gene names here belong to mouse. The read halts 4 residues ahead of the CDR3 end, with the missing end drawn from the germline J gene. This chain joins TRBV19 and TRBJ1-1, with a possible D match to TRBD1 (6 bases). Germline V gene lookup returns CDR1 FNHDT and CDR2 SITEND (reference sequence). The CDR3 loop spans 13 amino acids. Partial CDR3 DNA: TGTGCCAGCAGTAACCGGGACAAGACA. Protein: CASSNRDKT. In full, the CDR3 is CASSNRDKTEVFF.

Comment on this clone: Mouse gene names and germline throughout. The CDR3 end is not reached by the read, which stops 4 residues before it; the germline J gene fills it in. Other DNA sequences in this sample translate to the same CDR3. V gene TRBV14 combines with J gene TRBJ2-5; D is unresolved. The CDR3 length is 12 residues. Trimming left V 3 bases short and J 0 bases short, with 2 bases between. CDR1 is SGHDT and CDR2 is FRDEAV in the germline V gene. CDR3 DNA, as far as it was read: TGTGCCAGCAGTTCAAACCAAGAC. The encoded protein is CASSSNQD. The CDR3, in full, reads CASSSNQDTQYF.

Details on this clone: The genes are named according to mouse. The CDR3 goes on 4 residues after the read ends, and that part is filled in from the germline J gene. In the same sample, other DNA sequences code for this CDR3. The V call is TRBV19, the J call TRBJ2-3; 7 nucleotides agree with TRBD2. Germline-derived CDR1 and CDR2 are FNHDT and SITEND (reference sequence). Trimming removed 2 bases from V and 0 bases from J; junction bases left unmatched: 3. The length of the CDR3 is 15 residues. The CDR3 DNA, read in part, is TGTGCCAGCAGTATTTGGGGGGTGAGTGCAGAA. This encodes CASSIWGVSAE. The entire CDR3 is CASSIWGVSAETLYF.

The sample holds a few counts of this clone. Mouse germline and gene names are used. The CDR3 extends 4 residues past the end of the read, so its final part is completed from the germline J gene. Other DNA sequences in the same sample also yield this CDR3. J is TRBJ2-1 and V is TRBV5, with 10 bases matching TRBD2. Trimming at V came to 3 bases and at J to 3 bases, leaving 2 bases not matched to a gene. Germline V lookup: CDR1 LGHNA, CDR2 YNLKQL (reference sequence). There are 15 residues in the CDR3. CDR3 DNA, as far as it was read: TGTGCCAGCAGCCAGGGGACTGGGGTCTATGCT. Translated, it gives CASSQGTGVYA. The entire CDR3 sequence reads CASSQGTGVYAEQFF.

About this clone itself: The listed genes are named as in mouse. The read ends 4 residues shy of where the CDR3 ends; the end is completed using the germline J gene. The chain has TRBV19 and TRBJ1-1; possible D gene TRBD1, 6 bases. The CDR3 is 14 residues long. Germline values: CDR1 FNHDT, CDR2 SITEND (reference sequence). Between the trimmed V and J ends, which lost 0 bases and 4 bases, there was a span of 10 bases. The part of the CDR3 DNA that was read is TGTGCCAGCAGTATAGAGGGGGGGCGCACA. Translated, it gives CASSIEGGRT. The full CDR3 is CASSIEGGRTEVFF.